This record covers a single T cell receptor beta chain. The CDR3 sequence is 13 residues long. CDR1 SGHVS and CDR2 FQNEAQ come from the germline V gene. Trimming shortened V by 9 bases and J by 2 bases, and 11 bases separated the two germline ends. The sample is drawn from a study of blood T cell repertoires in COVID-19. On the study more broadly: Donors in the United States, Italy and Spain gave samples during acute or convalescent COVID-19.

Profiling relied on immunoSEQ multiplex PCR, and the TCRdb table lists in-frame clones only, not all of them. The sample lists a few hundred thousand clones; 84% were seen once. The origin of this receptor is a middle-aged man with active or convalescent COVID-19. Sequencing was performed on peripheral blood. The V gene is TRBV7-8, the J gene TRBJ1-5; D unresolved. In DNA form, the CDR3 reads TGTGCCAGTCAAGAAGGAGGCAATCAGCCCCAGCATTTT. Protein: CASQEGGNQPQHF.